Sequencing of this T cell receptor (beta chain) was carried out in a study of T cell responses to AZD1222 COVID-19 vaccine. The V and J ends lost 6 bases and 4 bases respectively, with 24 bases between them. The CDR3 contains 17 residues. Libraries were prepared by immunoSEQ multiplex PCR; TCRdb keeps only in-frame clonotypes and omits some of them. In the table there are about 120,000 clones, around 86% of which are singletons. This chain uses TRBV23-1 with TRBJ1-2; D gene ambiguous. TRBV23-1 is given ORF status, its function remaining uncertain. Source: peripheral blood, taken on day 0 of AZD1222 vaccination. This sequence originates from an adult in good health. CDR3 region: CASRHNSWLIPIYGYTF. CDR3 in DNA: TGCGCCAGCAGACACAACTCCTGGCTGATCCCAATCTATGGCTACACCTTC.